The 4 T cell receptor beta chains reported below all come from one sample, sequenced in a study of CD8 T cells in Susac syndrome. A quantity of about 0.5 to 1 ug RNA underwent reverse transcription using random hexamers. In TCRdb, the immunoSEQ multiplex PCR reads were re-called with MiXCR into one record per CDR3 protein. The sample records about 140,000 distinct CDR3 sequences, roughly 94% being singletons. Specimen: CD8+ T cells from PBMCs. The source is a human donor with Susac syndrome.

The rearrangement uses TRBV9 and TRBJ1-2; 7 bases map to TRBD1. This CDR3 is 17 amino acids long. Unmatched junction bases numbered 14, after V lost 3 bases and J lost 3 bases. In germline, CDR1 is SGDLS, CDR2 YYNGEE. The CDR3 sequence is CASSAGTEGPEHYGYTF. CDR3 nucleotides: TGTGCCAGCAGCGCGGGGACAGAGGGTCCAGAACACTATGGCTACACCTTC.

The rearrangement uses TRBV7-9 and TRBJ2-2, with 7 bases fitting TRBD2. Per the germline V gene, CDR1 is SEHNR and CDR2 is FQNEAQ (reference sequence). The CDR3 sequence is 16 residues long. V shed 6 bases and J 3 bases; nucleotides not matched to a gene: 10. The CDR3 region has the DNA TGTGCCAGCAGTGGGATCGCGGGAGACTACACCGGGGAGCTGTTTTTT. This gives the protein CASSGIAGDYTGELFF.

The rearrangement uses TRBV12-3 or TRBV12-4 and TRBJ2-1; D is perhaps TRBD2 (6 bases). This CDR3 has 15 residues. Trimming took off 1 base at V and 7 bases at J, with 14 bases between the two ends. This CDR3 is CASSLGTSGGNEQFF. The CDR3 region has the DNA TGTGCCAGCAGTTTAGGGACGAGTGGGGGGAATGAGCAGTTCTTC.

The chain joins TRBV27 to TRBJ2-2; TRBD1 matches 9 bases. The length of the CDR3 is 15 residues. Germline V gene data show CDR1 as MNHEY and CDR2 as SMNVEV (reference sequence). Losses at the gene ends were 2 bases for V and 3 bases for J; bases not matched to a gene: 1. The CDR3 bases are TGTGCCAGCAGTTTAGACAGGGGGTACACCGGGGAGCTGTTTTTT. Its translation: CASSLDRGYTGELFF.